The 3 T cell receptor beta chains given below trace back to one sample, sequenced in a study of CD8+ T cells in alopecia areata. RNA, once extracted, was reverse transcribed into cDNA for use as the sequencing template. The data were produced by immunoSEQ multiplex PCR, yet TCRdb's version contains in-frame clones alone and is incomplete. The table records around 99,000 clones, roughly 84% of them present only once. Specified treatment: oral pan-JAK inhibitor, 5-10 mg twice daily. The sequences come from CD8+ T cells sorted from blood, collected at week 24, from a patient treated with tofacitinib. These receptors were collected from a human donor with alopecia areata.

V is TRBV29-1 and J is TRBJ2-1, with D unclear. Germline assignment: CDR1 SQVTM and CDR2 ANQGSEA. CDR3 length equals 13 residues. The ends were cut back, 3 bases at V and 9 bases at J, with 15 bases in the middle. The CDR3 DNA reads as TGCAGCGTTGATCCCGCAGGTGACGGTGAGCAGTTCTTC. Translating gives CSVDPAGDGEQFF.

This clone occurred once. The chain carries TRBV6-9 and TRBJ2-5; the D is unclear. The CDR3 is 16 amino acids. V was trimmed by 2 bases and J by 3 bases, leaving 16 bases between them. Germline V gives CDR1 MNHGY, CDR2 SVAAGI. For the CDR3, the DNA is TGTGCCAGCAGTTATCGGAATGGCGGTTTAAAAGAGACCCAGTACTTC. Protein product: CASSYRNGGLKETQYF.

This clone turned up a few times. The V call is TRBV6-6, the J call TRBJ2-3; D gene ambiguous. The germline V and J ends were trimmed by 7 bases and 4 bases, with 3 bases remaining between them. CDR3 length equals 10 residues. From germline, CDR1 is MNHNY and CDR2 SVGAGI (reference sequence). The DNA for the CDR3 is TGTGCCAGCAATTCAGATACGCAGTATTTT. Its translation: CASNSDTQYF.